This TCR beta chain derives from a study of esophageal squamous cell carcinoma under preoperative chemotherapy. TCRdb called the PCR reads again in MiXCR, with one record for every CDR3 protein. This sample yields under 13,000 distinct CDR3 sequences, of which roughly 60% are seen a single time; approximately 31% belongs to the top ten. This clonotype was seen a handful of times. As for time point: after preoperative PTX-NDP chemotherapy. This TCR was sampled from a human donor with esophageal squamous cell carcinoma. The donor label of this sample is uncertain. Sampling was carried out from a patient given preoperative chemotherapy.

CDR3 sequence: CASSLGGINVLTF. The CDR3 DNA follows: TGTGCCAGCAGCCTTGGGGGGATCAACGTCCTGACTTTC. V usage is TRBV7-2 and J usage is TRBJ2-6; a possible D gene is TRBD2 (6 bases). Deletions cut 5 bases from V and 9 bases from J, with 11 bases between. Germline CDR1 and CDR2: SGHTA and FQGNSA. The CDR3 contains 13 residues.